The 27 T cell receptor beta chains given below trace back to one sample, sequenced in a study of vaccination and CD4 T cells after COVID-19 (dated by TCRdb to the early 2020s). These TCRs' antigens remain unknown. The meaning of the sample's treatment or condition label: roughly 10-day PBMC culture with coronavirus spike peptide pools or control peptides (ViraFEST assay). The library relied on PCR. The sequencer was an Illumina iSeq 100. At the Johns Hopkins FTIC core, DNA from the cultured CD4+ T cells underwent TCR sequencing with the Oncomine TCR Beta short-read assay. TCRdb reworked the public reads: Q25 trimming with fastp, MiXCR clone assembly, productive beta chains retained. Rows matching on CDR3 protein sequence are summarized as one entry with the most common DNA and genes. This sample holds about 21,000 distinct CDR3 sequences; about 59% were observed only once. The ten largest make up roughly 24% of the sample.

This specimen consisted of CD4+ T cells from blood, cultured in vitro, obtained before SARS-CoV-2 vaccination. These receptors all come from a human donor who received a COVID-19 vaccine.

This clonotype was found a few times. CDR3 amino acids: CASSYHARTGGARGYTF. CDR3 sequence (DNA): TGTGCCAGCAGTTACCATGCCAGGACAGGGGGCGCCCGGGGCTACACCTTC. The V gene is TRBV6-5, the J gene TRBJ1-2, with 11 positions matching TRBD1. CDR3 length: 17 amino acids. J lost 8 bases, V lost 2 bases, and 13 bases had no gene match. Germline V gene data show CDR1 as MNHEY and CDR2 as SVGAGI.

The sample holds a few counts of this clonotype. The chain uses TRBV7-7 and TRBJ2-3; possibly TRBD2 for D (6 bases). This CDR3 has 13 amino acids. Germline loops: CDR1 SSHAT, CDR2 FNYEAQ (reference sequence). V lost 1 base, J lost 4 bases, and 6 bases lay in between. DNA of the CDR3: TGTGCCAGCAGCTTAGGGGGGGCAGATACGCAGTATTTT. It encodes CASSLGGADTQYF.

The chain employs TRBV2 and TRBJ1-2; 9 nucleotides agree with TRBD1. The germline gives CDR1 SNHLY, CDR2 FYNNEI. V lost 5 bases and J lost 4; bases outside the gene matches: 2. This CDR3 spans 13 amino acids. The CDR3 DNA reads as TGTGCCAGCAGTACGGGACAGGGCTATGGCTACACCTTC. Its translation: CASSTGQGYGYTF.

V usage is TRBV12-3 or TRBV12-4 and J usage is TRBJ2-5; tentative D call: TRBD2 (5 bases). This CDR3 is built from 14 residues. V was shortened by 5 bases and J by 5 bases, with 15 bases between the two germline ends. CDR3 region: CASSIRGSAETQYF. The CDR3 DNA reads TGTGCCAGCAGTATACGGGGTTCGGCGGAGACCCAGTACTTC.

This chain joins TRBV7-8 and TRBJ1-6; perhaps TRBD1 as D (6 bases). The CDR3 totals 14 residues. Germline CDR1 reads SGHVS; CDR2 reads FQNEAQ. The V gene lost 5 bases and the J gene lost 8 bases, with 13 bases spanning the gap. The CDR3 sequence: CASSLDRWDSPLHF. CDR3 DNA sequence: TGTGCCAGCAGCCTAGACAGGTGGGATTCACCCCTCCACTTT.

Worth noting for this clonotype: The junction differs from germline at one of its ends, possibly a read error. The chain is built from TRBV30 and TRBJ1-4; D call uncertain. CDR3 length equals 14 residues. Germline V CDR1 and CDR2: GTSNPN, SVGIG (reference sequence). CDR3 protein: CAGSRRTTNEKLFF. The CDR3 DNA is TGTGCCGGGAGCCGCCGGACAACTAATGAAAAACTGTTTTTT.

This chain joins TRBV7-9 and TRBJ1-1, with a possible D match to TRBD1 (5 bases). CDR1 is SEHNR, CDR2 FQNEAQ, per germline (reference sequence). Trimming left V 5 bases short and J 1 base short, with 11 bases between. This CDR3 comprises 14 residues. DNA of the CDR3: TGTGCCAGCAGCACGACAGTCAGGAACACTGAAGCTTTCTTT. Translation gives CASSTTVRNTEAFF.

V is TRBV20-1 and J is TRBJ1-1; tentatively, D is TRBD1 (5 bases). From germline, CDR1 is DFQATT and CDR2 SNEGSKA (reference sequence). This CDR3 has 17 residues. The V gene lost 1 base and the J gene lost 3 bases, with 21 bases spanning the gap. CDR3 region: CSARGRGQGGEDTEAFF. The CDR3 DNA follows: TGCAGTGCTAGAGGCCGCGGGCAGGGAGGGGAGGACACTGAAGCTTTCTTT.

This rearrangement joins TRBV2 to TRBJ2-1, with a possible D match to TRBD1 (6 bases). The germline CDR1 and CDR2 sequences are SNHLY and FYNNEI. CDR3 length: 14 amino acids. The V end was cut by 7 bases, the J end by 0 bases, with 10 bases between. The DNA for the CDR3 is TGTGCCAGCAAAACAGGGAGCTCCTACAATGAGCAGTTCTTC. Translation: CASKTGSSYNEQFF.

The chain has TRBV7-2 and TRBJ1-2; D is unclear. Germline CDR1 is SGHTA and CDR2 is FQGNSA. The CDR3 is 13 residues long. V was trimmed by 1 base and J by 8 bases, leaving 11 bases between them. The CDR3 nucleotides read TGTGCCAGCAGCTTAGTGCCAGAAGGGGGCTACACCTTC. This translates into CASSLVPEGGYTF.

This clonotype was observed a few times. This chain uses TRBV24-1 with TRBJ2-5; 13 positions match TRBD2. Germline V gives CDR1 KGHDR, CDR2 SFDVKD. Losses at the gene ends were 3 bases for V and 5 bases for J; bases not matched to a gene: 2. The CDR3 spans 15 residues. The CDR3 nucleotides are TGTGCCACCAGTGATCCGGGACTAGCGGGGGAGACCCAGTACTTC. Translation: CATSDPGLAGETQYF.

The rearrangement links TRBV20-1 to TRBJ1-1; tentatively, D is TRBD1 (5 bases). With 0 bases removed from V and 1 base from J, the gap between germline ends came to 15 bases. This CDR3 contains 16 residues. Germline CDR1 and CDR2: DFQATT and SNEGSKA (reference sequence). The CDR3 DNA reads TGCAGTGCTAGAGATGGAGACGGCGGGGGGAACACTGAAGCTTTCTTT. Translating it yields CSARDGDGGGNTEAFF.

This chain connects TRBV6-2 or TRBV6-3 to TRBJ1-6, with D hard to call. The germline V gene encodes CDR1 MNHEY and CDR2 SVGEGT. With 6 bases removed from V and 7 bases from J, the gap between germline ends came to 16 bases. This CDR3 spans 15 amino acids. CDR3 sequence (DNA): TGTGCCAGCAGCTTGAAGTCTGCGATGAATTCACCCCTCCACTTT. This sequence encodes CASSLKSAMNSPLHF.

The CDR3: CASGFQGTDTQYF. The CDR3 coding sequence is TGTGCCAGTGGATTCCAGGGGACAGATACGCAGTATTTT. The chain carries TRBV19 and TRBJ2-3; D perhaps matches TRBD1 (6 bases). V shed 8 bases and J shed 3 bases, with 12 bases lying between them. The germline V gene encodes CDR1 LNHDA and CDR2 SQIVND (reference sequence). The CDR3 is 13 residues long.

This sequence joins TRBV19 and TRBJ1-5, with unresolved D. The germline V gene has CDR1 LNHDA and CDR2 SQIVND (reference sequence). With 7 bases removed from V and 8 bases from J, the gap between germline ends came to 15 bases. The CDR3 has 13 residues. The CDR3 bases are TGTGCCAGTACAACGGCTACCCATAAGCCCCAGCATTTT. Translating it yields CASTTATHKPQHF.

The V and J genes are TRBV27 and TRBJ1-1; perhaps TRBD1 as D (5 bases). Germline loops: CDR1 MNHEY, CDR2 SMNVEV (reference sequence). There are 14 residues in the CDR3. The ends were cut back, 3 bases at V and 1 base at J, with 9 bases in the middle. CDR3 bases: TGTGCCAGCAGTTTGGGGGGACCGAACACTGAAGCTTTCTTT. Translation: CASSLGGPNTEAFF.

The chain has TRBV19 and TRBJ1-1; D remains unclear. The CDR3 spans 17 residues. The germline CDR1 and CDR2 sequences are LNHDA and SQIVND (reference sequence). The germline V and J ends were trimmed by 0 bases and 0 bases, with 14 bases remaining between them. In DNA form, the CDR3 reads TGTGCCAGTAGTATAGATCCACAGAGCCGAATGAACACTGAAGCTTTCTTT. This translates into CASSIDPQSRMNTEAFF. Complete variable domain (other parts from reference TRBV19 and TRBJ1-1): DGGITQSPKYLFRKEGQNVTLSCEQNLNHDAMYWYRQDPGQGLRLIYYSQIVNDFQKGDIAEGYSVSREKKESFPLTVTSAQKNPTAFYLCASSIDPQSRMNTEAFFGQGTRLTVV.

This chain connects TRBV29-1 to TRBJ2-5, with D perhaps given as TRBD1 or TRBD2 (5 bases each). Trimming stripped 4 bases from V and 4 bases from J, with 10 bases between. The CDR3 is made up of 12 amino acids. The germline CDR1 and CDR2 sequences are SQVTM and ANQGSEA. CDR3 nucleotide sequence: TGCAGCGTTGGCCAGAGGGGAGAGACCCAGTACTTC. This sequence encodes CSVGQRGETQYF.

The chain combines TRBV10-3 with TRBJ1-2, with D possibly matching TRBD1 (6 bases). The ends were cut back, 6 bases at V and 0 bases at J, with 17 bases in the middle. Germline V lookup: CDR1 ENHRY, CDR2 SYGVKD. There are 16 residues in the CDR3. The CDR3 is CAIRGALLSTNYGYTF. CDR3 DNA: TGTGCCATCAGGGGGGCCCTACTTTCGACTAACTATGGCTACACCTTC.

This rearrangement joins TRBV6-1 to TRBJ2-5; 10 positions match TRBD1. V lost 6 bases, J lost 1 base, and 2 bases stayed unmatched. This CDR3 has 14 residues. Germline CDR1 MNHNS, CDR2 SASEGT. The CDR3 sequence is CASRRDRGQETQYF. The CDR3 nucleotides are TGTGCCAGCAGAAGGGACAGGGGCCAAGAGACCCAGTACTTC.

The chain recombines TRBV10-3 with TRBJ2-3; 7 bases are shared with TRBD2. The germline V gene has CDR1 ENHRY and CDR2 SYGVKD. The CDR3 extends over 14 amino acids. With 4 bases clipped from V and 2 bases from J, the junction kept 3 bases outside the gene matches. DNA of the CDR3: TGTGCCATCAGTGTTGCGGGGGACACAGATACGCAGTATTTT. It codes for CAISVAGDTDTQYF.

This clonotype came up a few times. V gene TRBV20-1 combines with J gene TRBJ2-3; 9 nucleotides agree with TRBD2. The CDR3 totals 16 residues. The germline CDR1 and CDR2 sequences are DFQATT and SNEGSKA (reference sequence). Germline trimming cut 3 bases from V and 4 bases from J; bases unmatched to any gene: 11. Here the CDR3 reads CSASLKRGALADTQYF. DNA of the CDR3: TGCAGTGCTAGCTTAAAGCGGGGGGCTCTGGCAGATACGCAGTATTTT.

The chain joins TRBV2 to TRBJ2-1; a possible D gene is TRBD2 (6 bases). Germline V lookup: CDR1 SNHLY, CDR2 FYNNEI. Deletions cut 3 bases from V and 11 bases from J, with 20 bases between. The CDR3 is 15 amino acids. The CDR3 loop reads CASSEVRTNGMKQFF. CDR3 bases: TGTGCCAGCAGTGAGGTCCGGACTAATGGGATGAAGCAGTTCTTC.

The rearrangement uses TRBV6-5 and TRBJ1-2; 8 bases are a match to TRBD1. Germline loops: CDR1 MNHEY, CDR2 SVGAGI. This CDR3 region has 16 residues. With 0 bases clipped from V and 8 bases from J, the junction kept 11 bases outside the gene matches. CDR3 protein: CASSYSSHAGGDGYTF. The DNA of the CDR3 is TGTGCCAGCAGTTACTCGAGTCATGCAGGGGGCGACGGCTACACCTTC.

The rearrangement uses TRBV20-1 and TRBJ2-5; D not certain. V gave up 6 bases and J gave up 1 base, with 21 bases separating them. Germline V gene sequence: CDR1 DFQATT, CDR2 SNEGSKA (reference sequence). This CDR3 comprises 16 residues. The CDR3 coding sequence is TGCAGTGCCGCCATCGGTGCGGACCGATTCCAAGAGACCCAGTACTTC. Translation gives CSAAIGADRFQETQYF.

As to this clonotype: Its ends do not fully match the called genes, so a read error is possible. J is TRBJ1-1 and V is TRBV20-1; 7 bases match TRBD1. The germline V gene has CDR1 DFQATT and CDR2 SNEGSKA (reference sequence). The CDR3 runs to 11 residues. The CDR3 protein is CSARVGQANVF. The CDR3 DNA reads TGCAGTGCTAGAGTTGGACAGGCTAACGTCTTT.

As DNA, the CDR3 is TGTGCCAGCAGCCTGGACACTGATCAGCCCCAGCATTTT. Its translation: CASSLDTDQPQHF. The J gene is TRBJ1-5, the V gene TRBV2, with a possible D match to TRBD1 (5 bases). This CDR3 has 13 residues. V was cut by 6 bases and J by 5 bases, with 11 bases left in between. Germline lookup yields CDR1 SNHLY and CDR2 FYNNEI.